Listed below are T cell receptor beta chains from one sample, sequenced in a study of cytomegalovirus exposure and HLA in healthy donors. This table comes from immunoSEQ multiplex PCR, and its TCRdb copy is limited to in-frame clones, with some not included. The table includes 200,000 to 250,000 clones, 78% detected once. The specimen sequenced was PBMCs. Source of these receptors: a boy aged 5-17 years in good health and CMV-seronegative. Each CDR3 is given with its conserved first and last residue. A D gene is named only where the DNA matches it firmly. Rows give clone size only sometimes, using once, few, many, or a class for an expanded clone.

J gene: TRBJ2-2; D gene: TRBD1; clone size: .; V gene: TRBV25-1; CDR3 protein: CASRDGQGFNTGELFF; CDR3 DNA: TGTGCCAGCAGGGACGGACAGGGGTTTAACACCGGGGAGCTGTTTTTT
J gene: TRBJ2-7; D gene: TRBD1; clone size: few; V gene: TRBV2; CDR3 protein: CASTPGQQTYEQYF; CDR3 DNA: TGTGCCAGCACTCCGGGACAGCAGACCTACGAGCAGTACTTC
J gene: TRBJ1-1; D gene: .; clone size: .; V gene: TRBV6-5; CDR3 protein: CASSSYAGIEAFF; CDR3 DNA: TGTGCCAGCAGTTCCTATGCCGGGATTGAAGCTTTCTTT
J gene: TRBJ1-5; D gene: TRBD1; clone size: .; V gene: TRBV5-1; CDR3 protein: CASSPEGTEHSNQPQHF; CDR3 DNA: TGCGCCAGCAGCCCGGAAGGGACAGAACATAGCAATCAGCCCCAGCATTTT
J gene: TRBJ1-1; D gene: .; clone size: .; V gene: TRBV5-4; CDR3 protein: CASSLAGSRNTEAFF; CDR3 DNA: TGTGCCAGCAGCTTGGCCGGGAGCAGAAACACTGAAGCTTTCTTT
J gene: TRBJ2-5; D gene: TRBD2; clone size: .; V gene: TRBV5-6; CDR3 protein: CASSILAGGRKTQYF; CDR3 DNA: TGTGCCAGCAGCATCCTAGCGGGGGGTCGAAAGACCCAGTACTTC
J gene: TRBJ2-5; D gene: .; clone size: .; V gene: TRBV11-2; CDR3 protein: CASSSTGWTQYF; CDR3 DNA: TGTGCCAGCAGCTCGACGGGGTGGACCCAGTACTTC
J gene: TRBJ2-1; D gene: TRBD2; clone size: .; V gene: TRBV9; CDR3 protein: CASSASGTSGSPAYNEQFF; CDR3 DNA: TGTGCCAGCAGTGCTTCCGGGACTAGCGGGAGCCCAGCCTACAATGAGCAGTTCTTC
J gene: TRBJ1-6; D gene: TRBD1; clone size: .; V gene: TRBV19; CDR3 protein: CATNDRENSPLHF; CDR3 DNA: TGTGCCACCAATGACAGGGAGAATTCACCCCTCCACTTT
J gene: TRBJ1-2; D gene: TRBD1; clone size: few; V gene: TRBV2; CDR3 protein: CASGTGPYGYTF; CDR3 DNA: TGTGCCAGCGGGACAGGGCCCTATGGCTACACCTTC
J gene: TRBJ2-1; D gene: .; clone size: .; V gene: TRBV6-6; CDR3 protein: CASSYDGVSYNEQFF; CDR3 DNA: TGTGCCAGCAGTTACGACGGGGTCTCCTACAATGAGCAGTTCTTC
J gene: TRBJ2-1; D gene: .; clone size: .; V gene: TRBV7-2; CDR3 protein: CASSERTIREQFF; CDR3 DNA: TGTGCCAGCAGCGAACGGACTATTCGTGAGCAGTTCTTC
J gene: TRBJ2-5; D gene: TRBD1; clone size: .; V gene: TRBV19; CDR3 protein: CASRVEDRGQTQYF; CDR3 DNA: TGTGCCAGTAGGGTCGAAGACAGGGGGCAGACCCAGTACTTC
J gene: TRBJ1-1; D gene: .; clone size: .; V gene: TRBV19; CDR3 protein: CASSIRTATNTEAFF; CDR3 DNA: TGTGCCAGTAGTATCAGGACAGCAACGAACACTGAAGCTTTCTTT
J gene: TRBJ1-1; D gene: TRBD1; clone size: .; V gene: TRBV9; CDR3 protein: CASTAPGQGAYTEAFF; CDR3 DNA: TGTGCCAGCACCGCACCGGGACAGGGGGCCTACACTGAAGCTTTCTTT
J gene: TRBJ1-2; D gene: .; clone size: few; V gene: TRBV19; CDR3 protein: CASSSTVPYGYTF; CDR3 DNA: TGTGCCAGTAGCTCGACAGTGCCATATGGCTACACCTTC
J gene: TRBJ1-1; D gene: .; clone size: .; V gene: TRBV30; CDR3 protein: CAWSPGSIGTEAFF; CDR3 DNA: TGTGCCTGGAGCCCCGGGAGTATAGGGACTGAAGCTTTCTTT
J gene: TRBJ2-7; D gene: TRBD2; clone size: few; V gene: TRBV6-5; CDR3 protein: CASSLSGSVTYEQYF; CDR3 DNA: TGTGCCAGCAGCCTCAGCGGGAGCGTGACCTACGAGCAGTACTTC
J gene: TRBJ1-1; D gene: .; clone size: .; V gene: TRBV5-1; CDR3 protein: CASSATGISTEAFF; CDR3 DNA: TGCGCCAGCAGTGCTACGGGGATTAGCACTGAAGCTTTCTTT
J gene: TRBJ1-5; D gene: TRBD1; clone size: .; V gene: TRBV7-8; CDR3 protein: CASSLDRGRQVPNQPQHF; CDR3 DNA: TGTGCCAGCAGCTTAGACAGGGGCCGCCAGGTCCCAAATCAGCCCCAGCATTTT
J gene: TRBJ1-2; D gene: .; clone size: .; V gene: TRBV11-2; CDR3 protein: CASSTNDRPRSRKRSYTF; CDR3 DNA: TGTGCCAGCAGCACAAATGACAGGCCCCGATCCCGAAAAAGAAGCTACACCTTC
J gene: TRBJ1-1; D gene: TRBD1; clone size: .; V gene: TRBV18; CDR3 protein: CASSLDRYVEAFF; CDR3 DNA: TGTGCCAGCTCACTGGACAGGTACGTTGAAGCTTTCTTT
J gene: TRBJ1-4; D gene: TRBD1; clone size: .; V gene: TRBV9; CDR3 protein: CASSVGLIGGMEKLFF; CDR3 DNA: TGTGCCAGCAGCGTAGGTTTAATAGGGGGCATGGAAAAACTGTTTTTT
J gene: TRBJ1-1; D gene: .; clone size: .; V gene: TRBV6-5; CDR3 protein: CASSYGSRAGSAEAFF; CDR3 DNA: TGTGCCAGCAGTTACGGGTCCAGGGCCGGATCTGCTGAAGCTTTCTTT
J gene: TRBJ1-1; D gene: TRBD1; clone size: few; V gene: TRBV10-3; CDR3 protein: CAISPGTGNTEAFF; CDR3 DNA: TGTGCCATCAGTCCCGGGACAGGGAACACTGAAGCTTTCTTT
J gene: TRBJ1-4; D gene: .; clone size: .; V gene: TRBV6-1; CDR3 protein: CASGRGLGEKLFF; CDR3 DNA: TGTGCCAGCGGAAGGGGACTGGGTGAAAAACTGTTTTTT
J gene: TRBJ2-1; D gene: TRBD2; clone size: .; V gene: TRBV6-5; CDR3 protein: CASGTSGTYNEQFF; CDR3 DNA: TGTGCCAGCGGGACTAGCGGAACCTACAATGAGCAGTTCTTC
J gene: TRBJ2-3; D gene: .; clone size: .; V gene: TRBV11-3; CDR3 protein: CASSLGGVSTDTQYF; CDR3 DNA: TGTGCCAGCAGCTTAGGGGGAGTAAGCACAGATACGCAGTATTTT
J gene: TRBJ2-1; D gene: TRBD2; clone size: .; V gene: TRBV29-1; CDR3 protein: CSVVKKLLAGVGRYNEQFF; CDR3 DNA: TGCAGCGTTGTAAAAAAATTACTAGCGGGAGTGGGGCGCTACAATGAGCAGTTCTTC
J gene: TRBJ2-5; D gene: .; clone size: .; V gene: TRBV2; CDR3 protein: CASLHGGRQETQYF; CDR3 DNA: TGTGCCAGCTTGCACGGGGGAAGACAAGAGACCCAGTACTTC
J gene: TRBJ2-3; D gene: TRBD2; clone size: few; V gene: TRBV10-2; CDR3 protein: CASSETSVSDTQYF; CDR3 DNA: TGCGCCAGCAGTGAGACTAGCGTATCAGATACGCAGTATTTT
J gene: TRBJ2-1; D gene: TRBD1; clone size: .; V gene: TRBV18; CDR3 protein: CASSPPGTGYYNEQFF; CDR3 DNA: TGTGCCAGCTCACCACCCGGGACAGGTTACTACAATGAGCAGTTCTTC
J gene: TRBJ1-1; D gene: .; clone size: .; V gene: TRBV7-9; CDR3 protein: CASSSTRVAFF; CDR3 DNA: TGTGCCAGCAGCTCTACTCGGGTGGCTTTCTTT
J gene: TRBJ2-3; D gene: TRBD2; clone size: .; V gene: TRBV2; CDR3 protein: CASSVGWLADSTDTQYF; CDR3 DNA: TGTGCCAGCAGTGTGGGTTGGCTAGCGGATAGCACAGATACGCAGTATTTT
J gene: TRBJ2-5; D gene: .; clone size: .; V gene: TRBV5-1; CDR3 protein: CASSLRVGETQYF; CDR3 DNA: TGCGCCAGCAGCTTACGGGTAGGAGAGACCCAGTACTTC
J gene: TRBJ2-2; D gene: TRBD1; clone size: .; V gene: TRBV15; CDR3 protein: CATMDRAYTGELFF; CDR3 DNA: TGTGCCACTATGGACAGGGCATACACCGGGGAGCTGTTTTTT
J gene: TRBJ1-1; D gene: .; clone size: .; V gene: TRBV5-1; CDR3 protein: CASSRRPEGMNTEAFF; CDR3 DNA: TGCGCCAGCAGCCGGCGGCCGGAGGGAATGAACACTGAAGCTTTCTTT
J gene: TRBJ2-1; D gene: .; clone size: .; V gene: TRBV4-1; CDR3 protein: CASSQAPGALVNNEQFF; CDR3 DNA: TGCGCCAGCAGCCAAGCTCCAGGGGCCCTTGTAAATAATGAGCAGTTCTTC
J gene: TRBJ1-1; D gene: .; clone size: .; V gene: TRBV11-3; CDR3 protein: CASSPNEDLNTEAFF; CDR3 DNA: TGTGCCAGCAGCCCCAATGAGGACTTGAACACTGAAGCTTTCTTT
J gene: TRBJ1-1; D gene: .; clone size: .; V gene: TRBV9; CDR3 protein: CASSVTPRPADGQNTEAFF; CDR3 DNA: TGTGCCAGCAGCGTAACCCCTCGCCCCGCAGATGGACAGAACACTGAAGCTTTCTTT
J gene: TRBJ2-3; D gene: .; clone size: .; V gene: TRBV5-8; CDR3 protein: CASSLARGRGLGTQYF; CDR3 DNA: TGTGCCAGCAGCTTAGCGAGGGGCAGGGGATTGGGTACGCAGTATTTT
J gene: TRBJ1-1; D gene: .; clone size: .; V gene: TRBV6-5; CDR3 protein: CASSYRVGRGSEAFF; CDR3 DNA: TGTGCCAGCAGTTACCGTGTGGGGAGAGGGTCTGAAGCTTTCTTT
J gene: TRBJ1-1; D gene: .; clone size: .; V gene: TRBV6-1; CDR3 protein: CASSARGARTEAFF; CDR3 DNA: TGTGCCAGCAGTGCTCGGGGGGCTCGCACTGAAGCTTTCTTT
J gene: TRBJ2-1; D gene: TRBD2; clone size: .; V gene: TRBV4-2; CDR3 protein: CASSIGLAGGPYYNEQFF; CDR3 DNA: TGTGCCAGCAGCATTGGACTAGCGGGAGGGCCGTACTACAATGAGCAGTTCTTC
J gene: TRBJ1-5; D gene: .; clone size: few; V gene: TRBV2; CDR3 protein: CASSVGRNQPQRF; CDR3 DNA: TGTGCCAGCAGTGTAGGGAGAAATCAGCCCCAGCGTTTT
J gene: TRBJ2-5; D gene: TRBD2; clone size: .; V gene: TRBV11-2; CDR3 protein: CASSSTGTSRGETQYF; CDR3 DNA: TGTGCCAGCAGCTCCACCGGGACTAGTCGGGGCGAGACCCAGTACTTC
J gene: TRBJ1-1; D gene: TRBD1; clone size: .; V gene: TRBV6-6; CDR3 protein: CASSPPPGQGSEAFF; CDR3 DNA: TGTGCCAGCAGTCCTCCCCCAGGACAGGGGTCTGAAGCTTTCTTT
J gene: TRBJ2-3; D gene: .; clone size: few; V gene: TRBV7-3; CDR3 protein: CASSLKGGAGDTQYF; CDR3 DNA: TGTGCCAGCAGCTTAAAGGGCGGGGCGGGAGATACGCAGTATTTT
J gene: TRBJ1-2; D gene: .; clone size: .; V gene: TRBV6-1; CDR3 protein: CASRATGLPGGYTF; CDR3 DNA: TGTGCCAGCAGGGCAACAGGGCTTCCCGGAGGCTACACCTTC